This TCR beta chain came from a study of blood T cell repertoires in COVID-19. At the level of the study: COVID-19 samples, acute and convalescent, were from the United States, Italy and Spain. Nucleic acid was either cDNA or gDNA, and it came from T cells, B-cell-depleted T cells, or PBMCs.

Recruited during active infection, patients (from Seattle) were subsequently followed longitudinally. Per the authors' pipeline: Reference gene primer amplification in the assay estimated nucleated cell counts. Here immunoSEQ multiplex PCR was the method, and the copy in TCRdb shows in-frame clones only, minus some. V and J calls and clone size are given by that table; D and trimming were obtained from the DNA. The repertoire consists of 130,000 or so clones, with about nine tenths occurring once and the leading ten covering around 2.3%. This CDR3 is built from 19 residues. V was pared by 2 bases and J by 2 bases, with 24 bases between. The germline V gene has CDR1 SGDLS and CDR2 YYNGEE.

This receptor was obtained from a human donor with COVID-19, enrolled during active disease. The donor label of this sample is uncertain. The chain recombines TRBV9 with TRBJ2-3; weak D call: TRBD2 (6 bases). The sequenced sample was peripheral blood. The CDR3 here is CASSVGQGHTSWFTDTQYF. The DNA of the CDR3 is TGTGCCAGCAGCGTCGGACAAGGGCACACTAGCTGGTTCACAGATACGCAGTATTTT. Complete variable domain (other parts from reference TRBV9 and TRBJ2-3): DSGVTQTPKHLITATGQRVTLRCSPRSGDLSVYWYQQSLDQGLQFLIQYYNGEERAKGNILERFSAQQFPDLHSELNLSSLELGDSALYFCASSVGQGHTSWFTDTQYFGPGTRLTVL.